This T cell receptor (beta chain) emerged from a study of T-cell reconstitution after alpha-beta-depleted transplantation in children. This clonotype was picked up many times. As yet, its antigen is unknown. The V and J ends lost 8 bases and 2 bases respectively, with 10 bases between them. Germline values: CDR1 MDHEN, CDR2 SYDVKM. CDR3 length: 13 amino acids. Unique molecular identifiers tagged the TCRbeta library. TCRdb passed the PCR reads through MiXCR, listing each CDR3 protein once. The sample lists about 170,000 distinct CDR3 sequences; roughly 11% were seen once. General study findings and limits: At the one-year point after transplant, T-cell counts and TCRbeta diversity were found to come mostly from T cells that had been newly produced. For some patients, TCRbeta diversity was high at day 60 because of recipient T cells and thymic progenitors that survived. Two months or so post-transplant, alpha-beta T cells reportedly derived from several hundred expanded graft clones.

The chain recombines TRBV28 with TRBJ1-5; D not certain. The receptor was derived from a boy aged 2 to 9 with acute myeloid leukemia, due to receive a stem cell transplant. The sample here was PBMCs, taken before TCRalphabeta/CD19-depleted stem cell transplant. The CDR3 is CASDTQGNQPQHF. Written as DNA, the CDR3 is TGTGCCAGCGACACCCAGGGCAATCAGCCCCAGCATTTT.